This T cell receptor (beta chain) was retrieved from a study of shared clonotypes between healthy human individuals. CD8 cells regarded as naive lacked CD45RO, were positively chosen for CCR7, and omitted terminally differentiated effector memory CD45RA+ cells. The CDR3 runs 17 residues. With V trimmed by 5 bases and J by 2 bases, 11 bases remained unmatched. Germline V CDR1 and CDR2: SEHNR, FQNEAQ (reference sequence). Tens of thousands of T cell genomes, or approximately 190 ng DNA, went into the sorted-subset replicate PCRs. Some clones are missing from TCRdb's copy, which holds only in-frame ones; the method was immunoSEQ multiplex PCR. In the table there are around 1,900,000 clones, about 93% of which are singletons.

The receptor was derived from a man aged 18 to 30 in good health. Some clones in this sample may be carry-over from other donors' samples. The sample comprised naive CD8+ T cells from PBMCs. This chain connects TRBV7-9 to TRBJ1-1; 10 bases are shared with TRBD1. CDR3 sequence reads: CASSTHRDRGQNTEAFF. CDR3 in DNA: TGTGCCAGCAGCACCCACCGGGACAGGGGACAAAACACTGAAGCTTTCTTT.